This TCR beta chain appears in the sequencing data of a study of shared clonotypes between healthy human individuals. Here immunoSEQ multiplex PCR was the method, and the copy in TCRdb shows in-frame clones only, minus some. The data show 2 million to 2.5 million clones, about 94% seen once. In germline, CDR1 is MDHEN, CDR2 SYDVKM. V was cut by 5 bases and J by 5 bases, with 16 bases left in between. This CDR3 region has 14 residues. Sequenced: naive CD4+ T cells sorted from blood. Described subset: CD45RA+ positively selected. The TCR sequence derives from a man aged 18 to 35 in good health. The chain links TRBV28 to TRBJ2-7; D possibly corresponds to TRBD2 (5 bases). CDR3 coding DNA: TGTGCCAGCAGTCGTTCGGAAGGGAGAAACGAGCAGTACTTC. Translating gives CASSRSEGRNEQYF.